These 13 T cell receptor beta chains were sequenced from one sample in a study of a mutant IDH1 vaccine in newly diagnosed glioma. Libraries were prepared by immunoSEQ multiplex PCR; TCRdb keeps only in-frame clonotypes and omits some of them. This table holds 25,000 to 40,000 clones, roughly three quarters found once. As for time point: week 35, safety follow-up. What each vaccine dose contained was 300 ug of mutant IDH1 20-mer peptide, accompanied by topical imiquimod. These receptors' targets are unknown. Specimen: PBMCs, collected from a glioma patient whose treatment included an IDH1 peptide vaccine. These receptors originate from a woman in her thirties or forties with glioma.

The chain is built from TRBV15 and TRBJ1-5; D unresolved. This CDR3 comprises 15 residues. Trimming stripped 0 bases from V and 3 bases from J, with 9 bases between. Per germline, CDR1 LNHNV and CDR2 YYDKDF (reference sequence). DNA of the CDR3: TGTGCCACCAGCAGAGATGATTTGCCCAATCAGCCCCAGCATTTT. This codes for CATSRDDLPNQPQHF.

This rearrangement joins TRBV7-2 to TRBJ2-3, with 9 bases that match TRBD2. This CDR3 comprises 18 residues. Germline V CDR1 and CDR2: SGHTA, FQGNSA. The J segment lost 5 bases and the V segment lost 2 bases, leaving 14 bases of the junction unmatched. The CDR3 sequence: CASSLSPRRGGVVDTQYF. In DNA, the CDR3 is TGTGCCAGCAGCTTATCCCCTCGGCGGGGGGGAGTGGTAGATACGCAGTATTTT. The variable domain in full, completed from reference TRBV7-2 and TRBJ2-3, reads GAGVSQSPSNKVTEKGKDVELRCDPISGHTALYWYRQSLGQGLEFLIYFQGNSAPDKSGLPSDRFSAERTGGSVSTLTIQRTQQEDSAVYLCASSLSPRRGGVVDTQYFGPGTRLTVL.

This chain joins TRBV5-1 and TRBJ1-4; 10 positions match TRBD1. V lost 0 bases and J lost 5; bases outside the gene matches: 1. The CDR3 consists of 15 residues. Germline V CDR1 and CDR2: SGHRS, YFSETQ. In nucleotides, the CDR3 is TGCGCCAGCAGCTTGGGGGGACAGGGGAATGAAAAACTGTTTTTT. Residues: CASSLGGQGNEKLFF.

The CDR3 coding sequence is TGTGCCAGCAGATACTCGGGGGGTGGCACCGGGGAGCTGTTTTTT. Translation: CASRYSGGGTGELFF. V is TRBV5-4 and J is TRBJ2-2; 7 bases map to TRBD2. J lost 4 bases, V lost 5 bases, and 8 bases had no gene match. Germline V lookup: CDR1 SGHNT, CDR2 YYREEE (reference sequence). The CDR3 length is 15 residues. Variable domain in full (rest from reference TRBV5-4 and TRBJ2-2): ETGVTQSPTHLIKTRGQQVTLRCSSQSGHNTVSWYQQALGQGPQFIFQYYREEENGRGNFPPRFSGLQFPNYSSELNVNALELDDSALYLCASRYSGGGTGELFFGEGSRLTVL.

The genes are TRBV7-6 and TRBJ2-7; no firm D call. The germline V gene encodes CDR1 SGHVS and CDR2 FNYEAQ. This CDR3 spans 14 amino acids. V was clipped by 4 bases and J by 1 base, with 11 bases between them. Here the CDR3 reads CASSSGPRSYEQYF. The CDR3 DNA reads as TGTGCCAGCAGCTCGGGTCCCCGGTCCTACGAGCAGTACTTC.

The V call is TRBV5-4, the J call TRBJ2-1; 10 bases are shared with TRBD1. From germline, CDR1 is SGHNT and CDR2 YYREEE (reference sequence). Trimming at V came to 4 bases and at J to 7 bases, leaving 11 bases not matched to a gene. There are 16 residues in the CDR3. CDR3: CASSHTGTGEFNEQFF. CDR3 in DNA: TGTGCCAGCAGCCATACCGGGACAGGGGAGTTTAATGAGCAGTTCTTC.

This chain connects TRBV4-1 to TRBJ2-5; no firm D call. The CDR3 is 16 amino acids. Germline values: CDR1 MGHRA, CDR2 YSYEKL. V lost 1 base and J lost 5, with 17 bases in between. CDR3 sequence reads: CASSQVSERLGETQYF. The CDR3 DNA reads as TGCGCCAGCAGCCAAGTCTCTGAAAGGCTGGGGGAGACCCAGTACTTC.

This chain connects TRBV19 to TRBJ1-3, with D maybe TRBD1 (5 bases). The V end lost 4 bases, the J end lost 2 bases, and 12 bases lay between the germline ends. Germline CDR1 LNHDA, CDR2 SQIVND (reference sequence). The CDR3 is 15 residues long. In DNA, the CDR3 is TGTGCCAGTAGTAAGGCCAGGGTTGCTGGAAACACCATATATTTT. It specifies CASSKARVAGNTIYF.

The gene calls are TRBV30 and TRBJ1-2; unclear D gene. The germline V and J ends were trimmed by 0 bases and 8 bases, with 16 bases remaining between them. The CDR3 loop spans 14 amino acids. Per germline, CDR1 GTSNPN and CDR2 SVGIG (reference sequence). The CDR3 sequence: CAWSVGMTPRGYTF. The CDR3 DNA reads as TGTGCCTGGAGTGTTGGTATGACTCCCAGGGGCTACACCTTC.

As concerns this clone: One junction end disagrees with the germline gene, perhaps due to a read error. V and J are TRBV2 and TRBJ2-7, with a possible D match to TRBD1 (6 bases). This CDR3 has 14 residues. Germline CDR1 and CDR2: SNHLY and FYNNEI. Written as DNA, the CDR3 is TGTGCCAGTGCACAGTCCCAGCTAGCAGGGGAGCGGTACTTC. This encodes CASAQSQLAGERYF. The variable domain in full, with the rest retrieved from reference TRBV2 and TRBJ2-7, is EPEVTQTPSHQVTQMGQEVILRCVPISNHLYFYWYRQILGQKVEFLVSFYNNEISEKSEIFDDQFSVERPDGSNFTLKIRSTKLEDSAMYFCASAQSQLAGERYFGPGTRLTVT.

The chain carries TRBV13 and TRBJ1-5; D ambiguous. Trimming pared 4 bases from V and 3 bases from J, leaving 10 bases between. The CDR3 runs to 14 residues. Per germline, CDR1 PRHDT and CDR2 FYEKMQ (reference sequence). The chain's CDR3 is CASSSRDLNQPQHF. CDR3 sequence (DNA): TGTGCCAGCAGCTCCCGGGATCTCAATCAGCCCCAGCATTTT.

This chain joins TRBV7-8 and TRBJ1-3, with TRBD1 as a possible D gene (6 bases). Trimming cost V 6 bases and J 2 bases, with 14 bases left between them. The length of the CDR3 is 15 residues. Looked up from germline, CDR1 is SGHVS and CDR2 is FQNEAQ. Written as DNA, the CDR3 is TGTGCCAGCAGGCACAGGGAGGGAACTGGAAACACCATATATTTT. Translated: CASRHREGTGNTIYF.

The chain combines TRBV9 with TRBJ2-3, with TRBD2 matching 7 bases. After removal of 0 bases from V and 2 bases from J, the junction contained 6 bases not matched to a gene. The CDR3 is 16 residues long. The germline V gene has CDR1 SGDLS and CDR2 YYNGEE. The CDR3 coding sequence is TGTGCCAGCAGCGTAGTGGGGGGGGTTGCCACAGATACGCAGTATTTT. As protein: CASSVVGGVATDTQYF.